The next 27 T cell receptor beta chains were all read from a single sample in a study of T cell changes during pregnancy in multiple sclerosis. TCRdb's table, derived via immunoSEQ multiplex PCR, lists solely in-frame clones and lacks some. The sample carries fewer than 110,000 clones, 85% to 95% recorded once. The specimen comprised peripheral blood, sampled in the third trimester of pregnancy. The receptors originated from a female donor in good health, enrolled as a control in a pregnancy study.

The chain employs TRBV5-1 and TRBJ1-1; TRBD1 might be the D (6 bases). Germline V gene lookup returns CDR1 SGHRS and CDR2 YFSETQ. Deletions cut 1 base from V and 5 bases from J, with 15 bases between. The CDR3 contains 15 residues. The CDR3 reads CASSLLQGRETEAFF. The CDR3 region has the DNA TGCGCCAGCAGCTTGTTACAGGGTAGAGAGACTGAAGCTTTCTTT.

This clone has more than one count but fewer than ten. This chain connects TRBV19 to TRBJ1-1, with 8 nucleotides matching TRBD1. Germline V gives CDR1 LNHDA, CDR2 SQIVND (reference sequence). The V segment lost 6 bases and the J segment 4 bases; nucleotides outside the gene matches: 4. The CDR3 contains 13 residues. The CDR3 protein is CASSLDRVTEAFF. CDR3 coding DNA: TGTGCCAGTAGCTTGGACAGGGTCACTGAAGCTTTCTTT. The full variable domain, rest sourced from reference TRBV19 and TRBJ1-1, is DGGITQSPKYLFRKEGQNVTLSCEQNLNHDAMYWYRQDPGQGLRLIYYSQIVNDFQKGDIAEGYSVSREKKESFPLTVTSAQKNPTAFYLCASSLDRVTEAFFGQGTRLTVV.

This chain uses TRBV19 with TRBJ2-7, with D possibly TRBD2 on 5 matching bases. Germline V lookup: CDR1 LNHDA, CDR2 SQIVND (reference sequence). The CDR3 totals 15 residues. Trimming took off 6 bases at V and 7 bases at J, with 22 bases between the two ends. This CDR3 reads CASSRGLGNTGEQYF. The CDR3, as DNA: TGTGCCAGTAGCCGAGGGCTGGGAAACACGGGGGAGCAGTACTTC.

The chain joins TRBV19 to TRBJ2-7; perhaps TRBD2 as D (6 bases). This CDR3 contains 12 residues. Germline V lookup: CDR1 LNHDA, CDR2 SQIVND (reference sequence). V dropped 8 bases and J dropped 6 bases, with 14 bases sitting between them. CDR3 amino acids: CASGDSKGEQYF. The CDR3 nucleotides read TGTGCCAGTGGGGACTCCAAGGGCGAGCAGTACTTC.

The J gene is TRBJ2-7, the V gene TRBV4-1, with TRBD2 matching 8 bases. The V gene's germline CDR1 is MGHRA and CDR2 YSYEKL. This CDR3 spans 14 amino acids. V shed 6 bases, J shed 0 bases, and the junction held 4 bases outside the gene matches. CDR3 in amino acids: CASRTSDDSYEQYF. The CDR3 region has the DNA TGCGCCAGCAGGACTAGCGATGACTCCTACGAGCAGTACTTC.

This sequence joins TRBV6-5 and TRBJ1-2; D is possibly TRBD1 (6 bases). V lost 6 bases, J lost 7 bases, and 18 bases lay in between. Germline-derived CDR1 and CDR2 are MNHEY and SVGAGI. CDR3 length: 14 residues. The chain's CDR3 is CASRDGGAEGGYTF. The CDR3 DNA sequence: TGTGCCAGCAGGGACGGGGGGGCGGAGGGTGGCTACACCTTC.

This clone was observed a few times. J is TRBJ1-1 and V is TRBV30; D remains unclear. Germline CDR1 GTSNPN, CDR2 SVGIG (reference sequence). Deletions cut 4 bases from V and 1 base from J, with 10 bases between. The CDR3 contains 13 residues. CDR3 sequence: CAWTGSRNTEAFF. As DNA, the CDR3 is TGTGCCTGGACAGGAAGCAGGAACACTGAAGCTTTCTTT.

The rearrangement joins TRBV29-1 to TRBJ2-3, with 15 nucleotides matching TRBD2. CDR1 is SQVTM and CDR2 is ANQGSEA in the germline V gene. The CDR3 is 17 amino acids. V shed 6 bases and J 5 bases; nucleotides not matched to a gene: 12. The CDR3 DNA follows: TGCAGCGTGCCCCCGGGACTAGCGGGGGGAACAGGAGATACGCAGTATTTT. Its translation: CSVPPGLAGGTGDTQYF.

V usage is TRBV7-2 and J usage is TRBJ1-5, with 8 bases identical to TRBD1. This CDR3 has 15 amino acids. After removal of 5 bases from V and 4 bases from J, the junction contained 7 bases not matched to a gene. The germline CDR1 and CDR2 sequences are SGHTA and FQGNSA. This CDR3 reads CASSTGQGRNQPQHF. The CDR3 DNA reads as TGTGCCAGCAGCACCGGACAGGGCCGAAATCAGCCCCAGCATTTT. The full variable domain, in which reference TRBV7-2 and TRBJ1-5 provide the parts outside the CDR3, is GAGVSQSPSNKVTEKGKDVELRCDPISGHTALYWYRQSLGQGLEFLIYFQGNSAPDKSGLPSDRFSAERTGGSVSTLTIQRTQQEDSAVYLCASSTGQGRNQPQHFGDGTRLSIL.

The CDR3, as DNA: TGTGCCAGCTCACCCCAACAGGGAACTAGCTCCTACGAGCAGTACTTC. It yields the protein CASSPQQGTSSYEQYF. V is TRBV18 and J is TRBJ2-7; possible D gene TRBD1, 6 bases. V lost 3 bases to trimming and J lost 0 bases, with 15 bases between them. Germline CDR1 reads KGHSH; CDR2 reads LQKENI. This CDR3 contains 16 residues.

V usage is TRBV18 and J usage is TRBJ2-3; 8 nucleotides match TRBD2. Per the germline V gene, CDR1 is KGHSH and CDR2 is LQKENI. The CDR3 is 17 amino acids. The junction had 8 bases not matched to a gene; V was cut back by 1 base and J by 2 bases. CDR3 in DNA: TGTGCCAGCTCACCACGGAGAGTCGGGGGGGCCACAGATACGCAGTATTTT. Protein sequence: CASSPRRVGGATDTQYF.

J is TRBJ2-1 and V is TRBV5-4, with a possible D match to TRBD2 (5 bases). Trimming removed 4 bases at V and 2 bases at J, with 13 bases between. CDR3 size: 15 residues. CDR1 is SGHNT and CDR2 is YYREEE in the germline V gene (reference sequence). The CDR3 loop reads CASSPDYPTYNEQFF. In DNA form, the CDR3 reads TGTGCCAGCAGCCCAGACTACCCCACCTACAATGAGCAGTTCTTC. The whole variable domain, remainder taken from reference TRBV5-4 and TRBJ2-1, is ETGVTQSPTHLIKTRGQQVTLRCSSQSGHNTVSWYQQALGQGPQFIFQYYREEENGRGNFPPRFSGLQFPNYSSELNVNALELDDSALYLCASSPDYPTYNEQFFGPGTRLTVL.

This clone was picked up one time. The chain joins TRBV9 to TRBJ1-1; 9 bases agree with TRBD1. Trimming removed 0 bases from V and 4 bases from J; junction bases left unmatched: 10. Germline values: CDR1 SGDLS, CDR2 YYNGEE. The length of the CDR3 is 17 residues. This CDR3 reads CASSVAPGQGGGTEAFF. Here the CDR3 DNA reads TGTGCCAGCAGCGTAGCCCCGGGACAGGGAGGAGGCACTGAAGCTTTCTTT.

This chain links TRBV6-5 with TRBJ1-2, with D possibly matching TRBD1 (5 bases). V gave up 6 bases and J gave up 7 bases, with 9 bases separating them. The CDR3 runs to 11 residues. Germline-derived CDR1 and CDR2 are MNHEY and SVGAGI. CDR3 bases: TGTGCCAGCAGCTCCAGGGTTGGCTACACCTTC. Its translation: CASSSRVGYTF.

This chain links TRBV30 with TRBJ1-2; 8 bases map to TRBD1. CDR1 and CDR2 from the germline V gene are GTSNPN and SVGIG (reference sequence). V trimming: 0 bases; J trimming: 2 bases; junction bases outside the gene matches: 14. The CDR3 length is 18 residues. The CDR3 here is CAWSVLMGQVIGNYGYTF. The CDR3 DNA reads as TGTGCCTGGAGTGTACTAATGGGACAGGTTATCGGAAACTATGGCTACACCTTC.

The chain has TRBV5-1 and TRBJ2-7, with D possibly being TRBD1 (6 bases). Germline V CDR1 and CDR2: SGHRS, YFSETQ. The CDR3 has 14 residues. With 0 bases removed from V and 2 bases from J, the gap between germline ends came to 9 bases. CDR3 coding DNA: TGCGCCAGCAGCTTGGACAGGGTCCCCTACGAGCAGTACTTC. It yields the protein CASSLDRVPYEQYF.

This chain connects TRBV6-6 to TRBJ1-4; tentatively, D is TRBD1 (6 bases). The CDR3 length is 14 residues. Germline lookup yields CDR1 MNHNY and CDR2 SVGAGI (reference sequence). V dropped 6 bases and J dropped 4 bases, with 12 bases sitting between them. The CDR3 nucleotides are TGTGCCAGCAGCTTTAGGACAGATAATGAAAAACTGTTTTTT. It translates to CASSFRTDNEKLFF.

The count of this clone is one. V is TRBV2 and J is TRBJ1-2; TRBD1 aligns across 8 bases. CDR1 is SNHLY, CDR2 FYNNEI, per germline. The CDR3 runs to 13 residues. Trimming removed 4 bases from V and 2 bases from J; junction bases left unmatched: 0. CDR3 DNA sequence: TGTGCCAGCAGTGGGACAGGGAACTATGGCTACACCTTC. Amino acids: CASSGTGNYGYTF.

The chain recombines TRBV7-8 with TRBJ1-2, with D unclear. Germline assignment: CDR1 SGHVS and CDR2 FQNEAQ. V shed 1 base and J shed 2 bases, with 8 bases lying between them. CDR3 length: 14 residues. The CDR3 DNA reads as TGTGCCAGCAGCTTAGAGCCCACGAACTATGGCTACACCTTC. Its translation: CASSLEPTNYGYTF.

This rearrangement joins TRBV5-4 to TRBJ1-1; D call uncertain. The germline V gene has CDR1 SGHNT and CDR2 YYREEE (reference sequence). CDR3 length equals 14 residues. Trimming removed 1 base from V and 0 bases from J, with 7 bases in between. Here the CDR3 DNA reads TGTGCCAGCAGCTTGCTCTCTATGAACACTGAAGCTTTCTTT. Its translation is CASSLLSMNTEAFF.

The V gene is TRBV27, the J gene TRBJ1-5, with D possibly matching TRBD1 (6 bases). In germline, CDR1 is MNHEY, CDR2 SMNVEV (reference sequence). CDR3 size: 14 residues. The germline V and J ends were trimmed by 6 bases and 2 bases, with 11 bases remaining between them. The CDR3 loop reads CASRTGLGNQPQHF. Written as DNA, the CDR3 is TGTGCCAGCAGGACAGGCCTTGGCAATCAGCCCCAGCATTTT.

The chain combines TRBV6-6 with TRBJ1-1, with D perhaps TRBD1 (6 bases). Trimming removed 0 bases from V and 4 bases from J, with 12 bases in between. The CDR3 has 15 amino acids. Looked up from germline, CDR1 is MNHNY and CDR2 is SVGAGI (reference sequence). CDR3 loop: CASSYSDSLGTEAFF. The CDR3 DNA sequence: TGTGCCAGCAGTTACTCGGACAGTCTGGGCACTGAAGCTTTCTTT.

This clone was counted once. The rearrangement joins TRBV30 to TRBJ1-5, with a weak D call TRBD1 (5 bases). CDR1 and CDR2 from the germline V gene are GTSNPN and SVGIG (reference sequence). This CDR3 region has 19 residues. Deletions cut 0 bases from V and 4 bases from J, with 25 bases between. This chain's CDR3 is CAWSVQPHSSRGLNQPQHF. CDR3 DNA: TGTGCCTGGAGTGTACAGCCCCACTCGAGTAGGGGCCTTAATCAGCCCCAGCATTTT.

This chain joins TRBV6-6 and TRBJ1-2; 8 nucleotides align to TRBD1. The CDR3 is made up of 16 amino acids. V trimming: 5 bases; J trimming: 7 bases; junction bases outside the gene matches: 15. CDR1 is MNHNY and CDR2 is SVGAGI in the germline V gene (reference sequence). CDR3 in DNA: TGTGCCAGCAGTCCCCTCACAGACAGGGGTTCTCCTGGCTACACCTTC. It specifies CASSPLTDRGSPGYTF.

This clone showed up just once. This chain joins TRBV19 and TRBJ1-6; D is unresolved. The CDR3 contains 14 residues. Germline values: CDR1 LNHDA, CDR2 SQIVND (reference sequence). Trimming cost V 1 base and J 6 bases, with 7 bases left between them. The CDR3 DNA follows: TGTGCCAGTAGTATAGTTGGCAGTAATTCACCCCTCCACTTT. Its translation is CASSIVGSNSPLHF. Complete variable domain (other parts from reference TRBV19 and TRBJ1-6): DGGITQSPKYLFRKEGQNVTLSCEQNLNHDAMYWYRQDPGQGLRLIYYSQIVNDFQKGDIAEGYSVSREKKESFPLTVTSAQKNPTAFYLCASSIVGSNSPLHFGNGTRLTVT.

This chain connects TRBV9 to TRBJ2-2, with D tentatively TRBD1 (6 bases). The V end was cut by 3 bases, the J end by 5 bases, with 8 bases between. This CDR3 contains 13 residues. Germline CDR1 reads SGDLS; CDR2 reads YYNGEE. The DNA for the CDR3 is TGTGCCAGCAGCGAAAGGGGGACCGGGGAGCTGTTTTTT. Protein sequence: CASSERGTGELFF.

The chain couples TRBV5-1 to TRBJ2-7, with D possibly matching TRBD2 (5 bases). The germline V and J ends were trimmed by 0 bases and 2 bases, with 18 bases remaining between them. The CDR3 extends over 17 amino acids. Germline V lookup: CDR1 SGHRS, CDR2 YFSETQ. CDR3 region: CASSLGAVRAPTYEQYF. The DNA of the CDR3 is TGCGCCAGCAGCTTGGGGGCCGTGAGGGCGCCTACCTACGAGCAGTACTTC.